The 26 T cell receptor beta chains presented below share a single source sample, sequenced in a study of blood T cell repertoires in COVID-19 (dated by TCRdb to the early 2020s). The library was generated by the immunoSEQ multiplex PCR assay. Here the immuneACCESS table is served through TCRdb, limited to in-frame sequences with V and J called. Missing clones are a known gap in these copies; in checked studies unresolved V genes cover under half, and the rest lacks a known reason. This sample holds 300,000 to 350,000 clones; roughly 88% were observed only once. Together, the top ten hold under 3% of the sample. Sequences were obtained from peripheral blood. These TCRs come from a woman aged 25 to 39 with COVID-19, enrolled during active disease.

This chain joins TRBV5-6 and TRBJ1-5; TRBD1 matches at 7 bases. With V trimmed by 4 bases and J by 2 bases, 3 bases remained unmatched. Germline assignment: CDR1 SGHDT and CDR2 YYEEEE. The CDR3 totals 14 residues. This CDR3 reads CASSLGTGNQPQHF. In DNA, the CDR3 is TGTGCCAGCAGCCTGGGGACAGGCAATCAGCCCCAGCATTTT.

This rearrangement joins TRBV10-3 to TRBJ1-1; D might be TRBD1 (6 bases). This CDR3 comprises 13 residues. CDR1 is ENHRY, CDR2 SYGVKD, per germline. The V and J ends lost 9 bases and 1 base respectively, with 12 bases between them. The DNA for the CDR3 is TGTGCCATACAGGGACATACGAACACTGAAGCTTTCTTT. Encoded protein: CAIQGHTNTEAFF.

The J gene is TRBJ1-5, the V gene TRBV15; 8 bases fit TRBD1. CDR1 and CDR2 from the germline V gene are LNHNV and YYDKDF (reference sequence). This CDR3 is 16 amino acids long. Unmatched junction bases numbered 9, after V lost 1 base and J lost 7 bases. DNA for the CDR3: TGTGCCACCAGCAGAGGCGATACAGGGGGTGGGCAGCCCCAGCATTTT. Translation gives CATSRGDTGGGQPQHF. Full variable domain (remainder filled in from reference TRBV15 and TRBJ1-5): DAMVIQNPRYQVTQFGKPVTLSCSQTLNHNVMYWYQQKSSQAPKLLFHYYDKDFNNEADTPDNFQSRRPNTSFCFLDIRSPGLGDTAMYLCATSRGDTGGGQPQHFGDGTRLSIL.

The gene calls are TRBV2 and TRBJ2-5; 14 bases align to TRBD2. Trimming at V came to 5 bases and at J to 4 bases, leaving 6 bases not matched to a gene. This CDR3 spans 16 amino acids. From germline, CDR1 is SNHLY and CDR2 FYNNEI. CDR3 loop: CASSPRLAGGGETQYF. CDR3 in DNA: TGTGCCAGCAGTCCGAGACTAGCGGGAGGGGGAGAGACCCAGTACTTC.

DNA of the CDR3: TGTGCCAGCAGCGTAGGACAGGGGAGAAATTCACCCCTCCACTTT. This codes for CASSVGQGRNSPLHF. V gene TRBV9 combines with J gene TRBJ1-6, with 8 bases aligning to TRBD1. From germline, CDR1 is SGDLS and CDR2 YYNGEE. Unmatched junction bases numbered 3, after V lost 0 bases and J lost 7 bases. The CDR3 has 15 amino acids.

The V call is TRBV10-3, the J call TRBJ2-5; 7 bases are a match to TRBD1. The ends lost 6 bases at V and 1 base at J; junction bases unmatched: 2. In germline, CDR1 is ENHRY, CDR2 SYGVKD. This CDR3 is built from 13 residues. The CDR3 DNA follows: TGTGCCATCAGCGGGACAGTCCAAGAGACCCAGTACTTC. Its translation: CAISGTVQETQYF.

This clone was recorded only once. The chain recombines TRBV9 with TRBJ2-1; 10 bases match TRBD2. Germline CDR1 and CDR2: SGDLS and YYNGEE. There are 16 residues in the CDR3. The ends lost 4 bases at V and 7 bases at J; junction bases unmatched: 11. This chain's CDR3 is CASSTLAGVLQNEQFF. CDR3 coding DNA: TGTGCCAGCAGCACTCTAGCGGGAGTTCTTCAGAATGAGCAGTTCTTC.

The chain has TRBV23-1 and TRBJ1-4; possible D gene TRBD1, 5 bases. TRBV23-1 is placed among ORFs of uncertain function. Trimming stripped 2 bases from V and 7 bases from J, with 23 bases between. There are 18 residues in the CDR3. The CDR3 DNA follows: TGCGCCAGCAGTCAACGGGGACGGAGGGTGGGAGTAGGTGAAAAACTGTTTTTT. The encoded protein is CASSQRGRRVGVGEKLFF.

A word on this clone: Other nucleotide sequences from this sample produce the same CDR3. The chain joins TRBV5-5 to TRBJ2-7; D possibly corresponds to TRBD2 (5 bases). Germline V lookup: CDR1 SGHKS, CDR2 YYEKEE (reference sequence). The CDR3 runs to 12 residues. The V end was cut by 2 bases, the J end by 6 bases, with 9 bases between. The CDR3 DNA follows: TGTGCCAGCAGCTTCTTTCGGGGCGAGCAGTACTTC. This sequence encodes CASSFFRGEQYF. The full variable domain, rest sourced from reference TRBV5-5 and TRBJ2-7, is DAGVTQSPTHLIKTRGQQVTLRCSPISGHKSVSWYQQVLGQGPQFIFQYYEKEERGRGNFPDRFSARQFPNYSSELNVNALLLGDSALYLCASSFFRGEQYFGPGTRLTVT.

The chain links TRBV19 to TRBJ1-3; weak D call: TRBD1 (6 bases). The germline V gene has CDR1 LNHDA and CDR2 SQIVND (reference sequence). The CDR3 length is 16 residues. V dropped 2 bases and J dropped 0 bases, with 11 bases sitting between them. The CDR3 sequence: CASSIQGHRSGNTIYF. DNA of the CDR3: TGTGCCAGTAGTATACAGGGACACCGCTCTGGAAACACCATATATTTT.

The gene calls are TRBV30 and TRBJ1-4; TRBD1 aligns across 8 bases. Germline V gives CDR1 GTSNPN, CDR2 SVGIG (reference sequence). This CDR3 region has 15 residues. The J segment lost 7 bases and the V segment lost 0 bases, leaving 7 bases of the junction unmatched. CDR3 DNA: TGTGCCTGGAGTGTACAGGGGGGTTTGGGTGAAAAACTGTTTTTT. The encoded protein is CAWSVQGGLGEKLFF. Full variable domain (outside the CDR3, taken from reference TRBV30 and TRBJ1-4): SQTIHQWPATLVQPVGSPLSLECTVEGTSNPNLYWYRQAAGRGLQLLFYSVGIGQISSEVPQNLSASRPQDRQFILSSKKLLLSDSGFYLCAWSVQGGLGEKLFFGSGTQLSVL.

The chain recombines TRBV5-6 with TRBJ2-1, with TRBD2 matching 11 bases. V lost 3 bases to trimming and J lost 7 bases; unmatched junction nucleotides: 9. The V gene's germline CDR1 is SGHDT and CDR2 YYEEEE. The CDR3 covers 16 residues. As DNA, the CDR3 is TGTGCCAGCAGCTGGGTTATAGCGGGAGGGCTGAATGAGCAGTTCTTC. It yields the protein CASSWVIAGGLNEQFF.

The V call is TRBV6-6, the J call TRBJ2-1; D is perhaps TRBD1 (6 bases). Trimming left V 6 bases short and J 0 bases short, with 12 bases between. CDR3 length: 15 residues. Per germline, CDR1 MNHNY and CDR2 SVGAGI (reference sequence). The chain's CDR3 is CASSLDRNSYNEQFF. CDR3 DNA: TGTGCCAGCAGCTTAGACAGGAACTCCTACAATGAGCAGTTCTTC.

V gene TRBV5-1 combines with J gene TRBJ1-5; unclear D gene. Germline CDR1 reads SGHRS; CDR2 reads YFSETQ. Trimming left V 0 bases short and J 5 bases short, with 6 bases between. The CDR3 length is 13 residues. CDR3 DNA sequence: TGCGCCAGCAGCTTGGCAGAAGATCAGCCCCAGCATTTT. This encodes CASSLAEDQPQHF.

The chain has TRBV3-1 (or the pseudogene TRBV3-2) and TRBJ2-7, with 12 bases matching TRBD1. Germline CDR1 is LGHDT and CDR2 is YNNKEL (reference sequence). The V segment lost 1 base and the J segment 6 bases; nucleotides outside the gene matches: 7. The CDR3 is 16 amino acids. The CDR3 is CASSQGSPGQGAEQYF. The CDR3 nucleotides read TGTGCCAGCAGCCAAGGATCCCCGGGACAGGGGGCCGAGCAGTACTTC.

The rearrangement links TRBV18 to TRBJ2-7; D is ambiguous. Between the trimmed V and J ends, which lost 6 bases and 1 base, there was a span of 13 bases. The CDR3 loop spans 14 amino acids. The germline V gene has CDR1 KGHSH and CDR2 LQKENI. The CDR3 DNA is TGTGCCAGCTCCCCCGGAAGGAGATCCTACGAGCAGTACTTC. It encodes CASSPGRRSYEQYF.

This sequence joins TRBV5-8 and TRBJ2-7; D possibly corresponds to TRBD1 (6 bases). Germline values: CDR1 SGHTS, CDR2 YDEGEE. V lost 3 bases, J lost 1 base, and 14 bases lay in between. The CDR3 sequence is 15 residues long. The CDR3 DNA is TGTGCCAGCAGCTCTGGACAGCTACTTTCCTACGAGCAGTACTTC. Its translation is CASSSGQLLSYEQYF.

This clone was picked up one time. This CDR3 is also generated by other DNA sequences in the sample. The CDR3 DNA is TGCGCCAGCAGCCTCGGGACTAGCGGGAGAAATGAGCAGTTCTTC. It yields the protein CASSLGTSGRNEQFF. The chain carries TRBV5-1 and TRBJ2-1; 14 bases align to TRBD2. Germline assignment: CDR1 SGHRS and CDR2 YFSETQ. The CDR3 consists of 15 residues. Trimming removed 4 bases from V and 7 bases from J; junction bases left unmatched: 4.

The CDR3 coding sequence is TGTGCCTGGACCCGACAGGGGAAGACTGAAGCTTTCTTT. Translation gives CAWTRQGKTEAFF. The V and J genes are TRBV30 and TRBJ1-1; 8 bases fit TRBD1. The CDR3 length is 13 residues. Germline V lookup: CDR1 GTSNPN, CDR2 SVGIG (reference sequence). The trim removed 4 bases at V and 5 bases at J, leaving 6 bases unmatched.

On this clone: Other DNA sequences in this specimen translate into the identical CDR3. The chain has TRBV3-1 (or the pseudogene TRBV3-2) and TRBJ1-2, with 8 bases lining up with TRBD1. V shed 4 bases, J shed 6 bases, and the junction held 4 bases outside the gene matches. The germline CDR1 and CDR2 sequences are LGHDT and YNNKEL (reference sequence). The CDR3 is made up of 13 amino acids. For the CDR3, the DNA is TGTGCCAGCAGCCCCGTGGACAGGGATGGCTACACCTTC. Its protein is CASSPVDRDGYTF.

The gene calls are TRBV7-6 and TRBJ1-5; no reliable D call. V lost 1 base to trimming and J lost 4 bases, with 5 bases between them. CDR1 is SGHVS, CDR2 FNYEAQ, per germline. There are 13 residues in the CDR3. In nucleotides, the CDR3 is TGTGCCAGCAGCTTAGACAAGAATCAGCCCCAGCATTTT. Its protein product is CASSLDKNQPQHF. The full variable domain, its missing parts supplied by reference TRBV7-6 and TRBJ1-5, is GAGVSQSPRYKVTKRGQDVALRCDPISGHVSLYWYRQALGQGPEFLTYFNYEAQQDKSGLPNDRFSAERPEGSISTLTIQRTEQRDSAMYRCASSLDKNQPQHFGDGTRLSIL.

This chain links TRBV19 with TRBJ2-7; TRBD2 aligns across 10 bases. V lost 3 bases and J lost 3; bases outside the gene matches: 5. The CDR3 is made up of 15 amino acids. Germline V gene lookup returns CDR1 LNHDA and CDR2 SQIVND (reference sequence). The CDR3 region has the DNA TGTGCCAGTAGTATCCTAGCGGGAGACCTCTACGAGCAGTACTTC. Protein sequence: CASSILAGDLYEQYF.

This clone came up once. The rearrangement joins TRBV27 to TRBJ2-1; 9 bases align to TRBD1. The germline gives CDR1 MNHEY, CDR2 SMNVEV (reference sequence). V dropped 5 bases and J dropped 0; count of bases not matched to a gene: 5. The CDR3 spans 16 residues. The CDR3 is CASSLPTGGSYNEQFF. As DNA, the CDR3 is TGTGCCAGCAGTCTCCCGACAGGGGGCTCCTACAATGAGCAGTTCTTC.

This clone was counted a single time. The rearrangement joins TRBV6-4 to TRBJ2-3; 8 bases are a match to TRBD1. Germline CDR1 is MRHNA and CDR2 is SNTAGT. The V and J ends lost 6 bases and 2 bases, in that order; junction bases with no gene match: 7. CDR3 length: 15 residues. This CDR3 is CASRAGTGATDTQYF. The CDR3 region has the DNA TGTGCCAGCAGAGCCGGGACAGGCGCCACAGATACGCAGTATTTT.

The chain employs TRBV11-2 and TRBJ2-4; 7 positions match TRBD2. This CDR3 has 14 amino acids. J gave up 7 bases and V 3 bases, and 6 bases lay outside the gene matches. Per the germline V gene, CDR1 is SGHAT and CDR2 is FQNNGV. Here the CDR3 DNA reads TGTGCCAGCAGCTTCTCTCCCGGGGGGAACATTCAGTACTTC. This codes for CASSFSPGGNIQYF.

V gene TRBV20-1 combines with J gene TRBJ1-2, with D tentatively TRBD1 (6 bases). The germline gives CDR1 DFQATT, CDR2 SNEGSKA (reference sequence). The length of the CDR3 is 16 residues. V lost 3 bases and J 2 bases, leaving 19 bases between the germline ends. The CDR3 bases are TGCAGTGCTAGTTGGTACATCACAGGGCTAAACTATGGCTACACCTTC. The encoded protein is CSASWYITGLNYGYTF.